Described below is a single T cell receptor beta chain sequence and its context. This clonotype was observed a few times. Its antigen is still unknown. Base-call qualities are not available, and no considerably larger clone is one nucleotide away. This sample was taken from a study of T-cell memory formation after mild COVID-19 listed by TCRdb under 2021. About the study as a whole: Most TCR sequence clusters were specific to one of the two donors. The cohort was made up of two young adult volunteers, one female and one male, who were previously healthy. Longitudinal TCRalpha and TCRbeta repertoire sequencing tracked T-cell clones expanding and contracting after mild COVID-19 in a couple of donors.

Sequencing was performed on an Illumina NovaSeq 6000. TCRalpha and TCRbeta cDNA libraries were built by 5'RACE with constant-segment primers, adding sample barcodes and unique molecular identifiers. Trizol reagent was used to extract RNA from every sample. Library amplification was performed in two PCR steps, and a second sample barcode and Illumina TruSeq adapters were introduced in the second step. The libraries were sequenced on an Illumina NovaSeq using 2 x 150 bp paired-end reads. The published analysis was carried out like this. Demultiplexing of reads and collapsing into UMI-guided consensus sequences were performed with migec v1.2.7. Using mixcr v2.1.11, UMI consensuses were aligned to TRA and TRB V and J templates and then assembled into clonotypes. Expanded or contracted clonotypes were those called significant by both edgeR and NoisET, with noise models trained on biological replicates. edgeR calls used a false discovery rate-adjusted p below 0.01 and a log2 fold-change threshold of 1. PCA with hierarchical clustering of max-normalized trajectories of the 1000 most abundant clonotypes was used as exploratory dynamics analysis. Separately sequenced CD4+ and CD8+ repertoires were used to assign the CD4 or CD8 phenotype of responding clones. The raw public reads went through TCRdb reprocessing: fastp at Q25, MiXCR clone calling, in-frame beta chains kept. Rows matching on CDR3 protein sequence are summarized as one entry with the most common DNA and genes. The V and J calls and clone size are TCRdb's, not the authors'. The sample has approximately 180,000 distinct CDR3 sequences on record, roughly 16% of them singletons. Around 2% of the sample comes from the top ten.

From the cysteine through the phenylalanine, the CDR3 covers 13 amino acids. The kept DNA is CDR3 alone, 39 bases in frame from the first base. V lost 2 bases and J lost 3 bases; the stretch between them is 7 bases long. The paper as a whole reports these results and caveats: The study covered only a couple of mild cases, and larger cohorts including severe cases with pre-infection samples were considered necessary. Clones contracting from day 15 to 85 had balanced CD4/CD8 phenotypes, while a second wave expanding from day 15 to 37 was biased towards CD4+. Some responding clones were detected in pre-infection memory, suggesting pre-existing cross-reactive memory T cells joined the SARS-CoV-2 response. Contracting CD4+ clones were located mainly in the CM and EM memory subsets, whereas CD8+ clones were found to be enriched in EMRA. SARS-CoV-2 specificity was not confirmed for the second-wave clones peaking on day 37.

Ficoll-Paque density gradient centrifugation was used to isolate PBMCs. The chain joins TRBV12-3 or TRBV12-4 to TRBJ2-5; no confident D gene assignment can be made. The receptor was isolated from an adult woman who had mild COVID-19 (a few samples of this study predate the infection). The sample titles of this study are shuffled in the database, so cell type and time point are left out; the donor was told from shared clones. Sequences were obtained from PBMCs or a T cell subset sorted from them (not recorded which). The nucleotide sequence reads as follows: TGTGCCAGCAGTTTAATTTCCGAAGAGACCCAGTACTTC. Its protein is CASSLISEETQYF.